The clone carrying this T cell receptor beta chain turned up a few times. Its antigen is unidentified. These data belong to a study of T cells after yellow fever vaccination. Findings of the study overall: Within FACS-sorted repertoires, abundant clonotypes contaminating from the bulk population could be present. Most primary-vaccination clones reappeared after the booster (about 96% CD4, around 88% CD8). A small proportion of clonotypes was detected in both the CD4 and CD8 compartments.

Template switching with 5'RACE generated the TCR cDNA and added a universal primer site and UMIs. TCRdb re-called the 5' RACE reads with MiXCR, one entry per CDR3 protein. The table records 620,000 or so distinct CDR3 sequences, approximately 13% of them present only once. The V segment lost 0 bases and the J segment 6 bases; nucleotides outside the gene matches: 10. Germline loops: CDR1 KGHSH, CDR2 LQKENI. The CDR3 loop spans 16 amino acids. The specimen was PBMCs, collected on the day of the yellow fever booster vaccination. The clonotype comes from a man aged 25 to 40 who received the YFV17D yellow fever vaccine. The chain combines TRBV18 with TRBJ1-2; 7 bases match TRBD1. The CDR3 DNA reads TGTGCCAGCTCACCACCGTCACAGGGGCCTAATAATGGCTACACCTTC. Translated: CASSPPSQGPNNGYTF.